These 3 T cell receptor beta chains came from one sample sequenced in a study of Graves' ophthalmopathy and Graves' hyperthyroidism. Investigators amplified TCR beta CDR3 regions from RNA transcripts. HTBI-primed first-round RT-PCR preceded second-round multiplex PCR. TCRdb reanalysed the multiplex PCR reads using MiXCR and keeps one entry per CDR3 protein. Of over a million distinct CDR3 sequences in the sample, about 35% were seen once. Sequenced input: peripheral blood or thyroid tissue (not recorded which). The receptors stem from an adult man with Graves' hyperthyroidism.

The chain has TRBV29-1 and TRBJ1-1, with D unclear. Trimming took off 7 bases at V and 6 bases at J, with 15 bases between the two ends. The CDR3 sequence is 12 residues long. Germline lookup yields CDR1 SQVTM and CDR2 ANQGSEA. CDR3 bases: TGCAGCGCGGAGGATAAGGGCCCTGAAGCTTTCTTT. Amino acids: CSAEDKGPEAFF.

This clonotype has only one observation. This chain joins TRBV6-6 and TRBJ2-7, with 8 bases fitting TRBD1. V shed 4 bases and J 7 bases; nucleotides not matched to a gene: 18. CDR1 and CDR2 from the germline V gene are MNHNY and SVGAGI (reference sequence). This CDR3 has 17 amino acids. The CDR3 region has the DNA TGTGCCAGCAGTTTCACCAGCTGGCGGGACAGGTTCGGAGAGCAGTACTTC. It encodes CASSFTSWRDRFGEQYF.

For this clonotype: This may arise from a read error, as a much more abundant clone is one base away. Given the absence of the conserved phenylalanine or tryptophan at the CDR3 end, a read error is likely. The chain employs TRBV20-1 and TRBJ1-1; D uncertain. This CDR3 spans 12 amino acids. The ends were cut back, 6 bases at V and 1 base at J, with 9 bases in the middle. Germline CDR1 and CDR2: DFQATT and SNEGSKA (reference sequence). The CDR3 DNA reads as TGCAGTGCGCGTCCCGGGAACACTGAAGCTTTCTCT. Protein product: CSARPGNTEAFS.